Detailed here is one T cell receptor beta chain. No antigen is known for it. V lost 4 bases to trimming and J lost 4 bases; unmatched junction nucleotides: 9. Germline lookup yields CDR1 SGHRS and CDR2 YFSETQ. The CDR3 sequence is 17 residues long. The record originates from a study of shared clonotypes between healthy human individuals. Study-wide findings and caveats: Few donors restricted represented genetic and exposure-history diversity. A handful of donors showed sharing of approximately 5% of naive CD4 clonotypes.

TCRdb's table, derived via immunoSEQ multiplex PCR, lists solely in-frame clones and lacks some. The sample gives more than 2 million clones, 90% to 97% of which show up once; approximately 0.13% is in the top ten. Specimen: naive CD4+ T cells sorted from blood. Subset defined: CD45RA+ positively selected. The receptor's source is a young man in good health. V and J are TRBV5-1 and TRBJ2-5; 14 nucleotides align to TRBD2. CDR3 amino acids: CASSLRLAGGPVETQYF. CDR3 coding DNA: TGCGCCAGCAGCCTCCGACTAGCGGGGGGGCCGGTAGAGACCCAGTACTTC.